This T cell receptor beta chain was recovered during a study of CD8+ T cells in alopecia areata. The CDR3 is 11 amino acids. CDR1 and CDR2 (germline): LNHNV, YYDKDF (reference sequence). With 4 bases removed from V and 11 bases from J, the gap between germline ends came to 9 bases. Treatment specified: oral pan-JAK inhibitor, 5-10 mg twice daily. The authors extracted RNA and reverse transcribed it into cDNA as the sequencing template. Profiled with immunoSEQ multiplex PCR; TCRdb holds only in-frame clones, not every one. Altogether 200,000 to 250,000 clones are present, about 57% being singletons, with the ten largest covering approximately 1.4%.

This TCR was sampled from a human donor with alopecia areata. The material sequenced was CD4+ T cells sorted from blood, taken at week 4, from a patient treated with tofacitinib. The chain carries TRBV15 and TRBJ1-5, with D unclear. CDR3 in amino acids: CATSNTGAQHF. CDR3 bases: TGTGCCACCAGCAATACTGGGGCCCAGCATTTT.